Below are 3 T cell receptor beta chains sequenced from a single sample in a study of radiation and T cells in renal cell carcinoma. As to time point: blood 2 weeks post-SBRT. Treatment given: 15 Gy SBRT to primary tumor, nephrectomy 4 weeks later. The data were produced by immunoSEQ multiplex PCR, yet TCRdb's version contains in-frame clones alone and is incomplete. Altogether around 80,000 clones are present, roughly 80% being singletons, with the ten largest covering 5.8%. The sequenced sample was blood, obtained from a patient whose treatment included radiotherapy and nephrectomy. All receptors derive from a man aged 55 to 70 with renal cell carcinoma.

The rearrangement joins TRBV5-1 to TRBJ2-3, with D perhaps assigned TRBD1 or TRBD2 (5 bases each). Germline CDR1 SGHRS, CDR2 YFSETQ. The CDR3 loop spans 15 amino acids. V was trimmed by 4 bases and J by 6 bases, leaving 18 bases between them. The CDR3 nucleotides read TGCGCCAGCAGCCGACCCCCAGGGAGTACGGATACGCAGTATTTT. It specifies CASSRPPGSTDTQYF.

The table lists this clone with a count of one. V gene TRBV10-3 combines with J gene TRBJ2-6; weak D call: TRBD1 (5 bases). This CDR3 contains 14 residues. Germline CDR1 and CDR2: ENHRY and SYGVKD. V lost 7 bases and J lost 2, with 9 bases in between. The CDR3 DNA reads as TGTGCCATCAAGGGGTCAGCTGGGGCCAACGTCCTGACTTTC. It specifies CAIKGSAGANVLTF.

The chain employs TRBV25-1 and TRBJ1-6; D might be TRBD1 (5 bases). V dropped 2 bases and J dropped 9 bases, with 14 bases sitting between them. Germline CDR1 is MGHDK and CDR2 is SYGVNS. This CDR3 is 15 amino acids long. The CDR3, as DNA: TGTGCCAGCAGTGAAGACCAGGGAGGTTCTTCACCCCTCCACTTT. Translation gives CASSEDQGGSSPLHF.